The TCR beta chain under discussion was sequenced for a study of blood T cell repertoires in COVID-19. The overall study: Donors in the United States, Italy and Spain gave samples during acute or convalescent COVID-19. T cells, B-cell-depleted T cells, or PBMCs supplied cDNA or gDNA.

Germline V lookup: CDR1 SGHTA, CDR2 FQGNSA. This CDR3 has 14 residues. Trimming at V came to 5 bases and at J to 4 bases, leaving 6 bases not matched to a gene. Methods used by the authors: Counts of nucleated cells, estimated from reference gene primer amplification, were obtained. Sequencing used immunoSEQ multiplex PCR; TCRdb keeps in-frame clones, though not all of them. V, J and clone size were drawn from that table, and D and trimming were deduced from the DNA. The profile shows 470,000 or so clones, around 85% of them singletons. Sequencing used peripheral blood. The source is a human donor in a cohort sampled during active COVID-19. This chain joins TRBV7-2 and TRBJ2-5, with 8 bases lining up with TRBD2. CDR3 nucleotide sequence: TGTGCCAGCAGCGGAAGCGGGAGCGGAGAGACCCAGTACTTC. This translates into CASSGSGSGETQYF. Full variable domain (rest looked up from reference TRBV7-2 and TRBJ2-5): GAGVSQSPSNKVTEKGKDVELRCDPISGHTALYWYRQSLGQGLEFLIYFQGNSAPDKSGLPSDRFSAERTGGSVSTLTIQRTQQEDSAVYLCASSGSGSGETQYFGPGTRLLVL.